Listed below are T cell receptor beta chains from one sample, sequenced in a study of CD8+CD57+ T cells in acquired aplastic anemia. Each CDR3 protein is one row after TCRdb ran MiXCR on the reads. The repertoire holds 200,000 or so distinct CDR3 sequences, with around 47% as singletons. The sequencing input was sorted CD4+, CD8+, or CD8+CD57+ T cells (not recorded which) from PBMCs. All receptors come from a human donor with aplastic anemia. Each CDR3 is given with its conserved first and last residue. The D gene is left open where the match is weak. Rows give clone size only sometimes, using once, few, many, or a class for an expanded clone.

clone_size	v_call	j_call	d_call	cdr3_nt	cdr3_aa
-	TRBV10-2	TRBJ2-3	TRBD2	TGCGCCAGCAGTCGGTCGGTCTCTAGCGGGGGGGCGGATACGCAGTATTTT	CASSRSVSSGGADTQYF
many	TRBV7-8	TRBJ1-1	-	TGTGCCAGCAGCTTAGGATACCGAGGTGGGAGGAACACTGAAGCTTTCTTT	CASSLGYRGGRNTEAFF
-	TRBV24-1	TRBJ1-1	-	TGTGCCACCAGTGGCGGGTTGAACACTGAAGCTTTCTTT	CATSGGLNTEAFF
many	TRBV20-1	TRBJ2-6	TRBD2	TGCAGTGCTAGTTATATGGGGGCGGGACTAGTCTCTGGGGCCAACGTCCTGACTTTC	CSASYMGAGLVSGANVLTF
-	TRBV2	TRBJ1-1	-	TGTGCCAGCAGTGGCGAAACAGGGACTGAAGCTTTCTTT	CASSGETGTEAFF
many	TRBV20-1	TRBJ1-1	-	TGCAGTGCTGGGGGACCGGTGGGGGGCAAGGGCACTGAAGCTTTCTTT	CSAGGPVGGKGTEAFF
few	TRBV6-1	TRBJ1-2	TRBD1	TGTGCCAGCGGCCCGTTAGTAGGGGGCGACTATGGCTACACCTTC	CASGPLVGGDYGYTF
many	TRBV9	TRBJ2-7	-	TGTGCCAGCAGCCCCGGTAGCGTGGCCTACGAGCAGTACTTC	CASSPGSVAYEQYF
-	TRBV15	TRBJ2-7	TRBD1	TGTGCCACCAGCACCGGACAGGGCTTCGAGCAGTACTTC	CATSTGQGFEQYF
-	TRBV19	TRBJ1-6	TRBD1	TGTGCCAGTACCAGGACAGGGGTCGATTCACCCCTCCACTTT	CASTRTGVDSPLHF
many	TRBV12-3/TRBV12-4	TRBJ2-7	-	TGTGCCAGCAGTGCCGCCTCACTCCCACGGCAGTACGAGCAGTACTTC	CASSAASLPRQYEQYF
few	TRBV6-5	TRBJ1-4	-	TGTGCCAGCAGACCTCCGGGGTCAAATAATGAAAAACTGTTTTTT	CASRPPGSNNEKLFF
-	TRBV7-2	TRBJ2-5	-	TGTGCCAGCAGCTCCCAGCCGACCCAGTACTTC	CASSSQPTQYF